In this sample, the clone carrying this T cell receptor beta chain turned up many times. Trimming cost V 4 bases and J 0 bases; bases outside gene matches: 3. The germline CDR1 and CDR2 sequences are MNHNS and SASEGT. This CDR3 contains 15 residues. The data were taken from a study of patients with pleural tuberculosis. MiXCR was run by TCRdb on the reads, yielding one entry per CDR3 protein. Of 45,000 to 60,000 distinct CDR3 sequences in the sample, 7.3% were seen once. The TCR comes from a human donor with pleural tuberculosis. This chain joins TRBV6-1 and TRBJ2-7, with 10 bases lining up with TRBD1. The CDR3 DNA reads as TGTGCCAGCAGTGGGGACAGGGGTTTCTCCTACGAGCAGTACTTC. As protein: CASSGDRGFSYEQYF.